This TCR beta chain was sequenced in a study of long-term antiretroviral therapy in people with HIV (dated 2022 in TCRdb). About the full investigation: The earliest samples were collected roughly a decade before the 2015 WHO recommendation for immediate ART, at a time when ART was usually postponed until CD4 counts fell. Whether ART initiation and durable HIV suppression were associated with changes in peripheral blood TRB repertoire composition and diversity was tested in a retrospective serial study. About 35% of the 30 participants with HIV were female. No cross-contamination during QIAcube processing was shown when test extractions of a monoclonal T-cell line were performed alongside around 30 polyclonal samples. A total of roughly 200 cryopreserved PBMC samples came from around 30 adults with confirmed HIV infection and were collected serially over a mean of about six years (range 1-12).

What the study reported, not specific to this receptor: Because pre-ART samples had limited cell numbers, unsorted PBMC were profiled rather than sorted CD4+ and CD8+ T cells. ART initiation was associated with a significant increase in TRB diversity, but diversity stayed significantly below transplant donor controls even after long-term ART. Samples dated from about 2004 to 2017, and the ART regimens used may be less effective than current ones. Inferences about post-ART repertoire changes are limited because no data were available on ART adherence, viral resistance or therapy changes. Expanded TRB clones identified before ART initiation dominated the repertoire at all time points, although this dominance fluctuated and declined in many PLHIV after ART. Narrower CDR3 length ranges were observed in HIV repertoires than in controls, and an antigen-experienced repertoire with only a slight naive shift after ART was suggested by the network structure. Limited PBMC availability meant only the TCR beta chain was sequenced, without alpha chain pairing.

Concerning this clone: Its binding antigen is unknown. Qualities for individual bases were not recorded, and no much larger clone is one base off.

Germline trimming: 3 bases from V, 7 bases from J; junction bases outside gene matches: 3. The CDR3 spans 14 residues, from the cysteine through the phenylalanine. Solely the CDR3 DNA is kept, with 42 bases framed from the first base. As encoded in the germline V gene, CDR1 is KGHSH while CDR2 is LQKENI. Inclusion was restricted to participants for whom at least one PBMC sample before ART initiation and at least two post-ART samples were available. All participants with HIV were treated in the United States of America. Before DNA extraction, cryopreserved samples containing roughly 0.85-11 million PBMC were thawed and washed. At the time of the earliest PBMC sample, participants with HIV were aged between roughly 20 and 55 years. PBMC samples from each participant spanned 1-4 timepoints before ART initiation and 2-8 timepoints after ART initiation, with a median of 7 samples. Serial HIV viral load, CD4+ T-cell count, ART history and demographic data were obtained for every participant. A Qiagen kit on a QIAcube was used to extract genomic DNA from unsorted PBMC, with samples processed in batches of 12.

The immunoSEQ hsTCRB v3.0 assay was used at survey level resolution to sequence the TRB variable region. TRB sequencing targeted a depth of about 35,000-50,000 T-cell genomes per sample. Pooled TRB libraries were sequenced on an Illumina MiSeq with a v3 150-cycle kit. From the authors' description of their analysis: Analysis of repertoires was carried out in R inside a reproducible Nextflow workflow spanning QC, data transformation and analysis. LymphoSeq2, an R package for exploring AIRR-Seq data, was used to implement the custom analyses. A few samples that produced fewer than 5000 total TRB sequences were removed, so under 200 HIV repertoires were analyzed. Among the approximately 190 HIV repertoires that were kept, some 60 were collected before ART initiation and roughly 130 were collected after ART initiation. Repertoires were downsampled to 5000 TRB nucleotide sequences, with summary statistics averaged over 100 downsampling iterations. The analysis kept only TRB sequences whose CDR3 regions were at least seven amino acids long. Diversity was measured with a Shannon entropy-derived clonality score and the Gini coefficient. In repertoire networks, the top 5000 CDR3 amino acid sequences were linked whenever an edit distance of one separated two sequences. Antigen specificity groups and MHC restriction were predicted for TRB CDR3 amino acid sequences with GLIPH2. To flag known associations with CMV, EBV, HIV or tissue antigens, CDR3 amino acid sequences were compared against VDJdb and McPAS-TCR. Pre-ART, post-ART and control groups were compared with Wilcoxon signed-rank tests and Holm-Bonferroni correction. TCRdb obtained this table from immuneACCESS and retained in-frame rearrangements with V and J assigned. These tables miss some clones; where compared with another copy, unresolved V genes account for less than half of the shortfall, and the remainder is unexplained. V and J calls and clone size are as listed in that table; D and trimming were resolved from the DNA. This sample comprises about 13,000 clones, 70% to 85% of them detected only once. The ten largest account for 15% to 25% of the sample.

This receptor was obtained from a man aged 40-49 years with HIV. The chain joins TRBV18 to TRBJ1-6, with 7 bases aligning to TRBD1. Sequencing used unsorted PBMCs, obtained 1.3 years before starting antiretroviral therapy. The CDR3 in this case is CASSPDRENSPLHF. The sequence in DNA is TGTGCCAGCTCACCCGACAGGGAGAATTCACCCCTCCACTTT.